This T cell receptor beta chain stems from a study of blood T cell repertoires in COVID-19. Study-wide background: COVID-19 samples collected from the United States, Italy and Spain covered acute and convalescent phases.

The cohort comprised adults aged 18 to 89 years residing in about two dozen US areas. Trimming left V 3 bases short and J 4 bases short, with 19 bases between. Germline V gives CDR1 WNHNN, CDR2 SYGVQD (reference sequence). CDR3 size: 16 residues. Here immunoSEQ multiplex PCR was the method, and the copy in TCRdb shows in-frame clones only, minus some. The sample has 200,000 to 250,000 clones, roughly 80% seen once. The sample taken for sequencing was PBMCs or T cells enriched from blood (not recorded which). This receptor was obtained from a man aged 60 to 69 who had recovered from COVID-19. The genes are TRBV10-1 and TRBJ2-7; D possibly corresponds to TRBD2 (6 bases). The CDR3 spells CASSDFGGAPAYEQYF. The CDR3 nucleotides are TGCGCCAGCAGTGATTTCGGGGGTGCCCCAGCTTACGAGCAGTACTTC.